Presented here are 29 T cell receptor beta chains from one specimen sequenced in a study of identical twins. Each CDR3 protein is one row after TCRdb ran MiXCR on the 5' RACE reads. The top ten clones hold around 0.98% of a sample with 690,000 or so distinct CDR3 sequences, 8.6% of them seen once. The same sample was also used in a study of yellow fever vaccine responses in identical twins.

The sample was PBMCs. The receptors were gathered from a woman aged 18-29 years in good health.

In its sample, this clonotype was seen many times. The V call is TRBV20-1, the J call TRBJ2-1, with D unclear. Between the trimmed V and J ends, which lost 0 bases and 2 bases, there was a span of 11 bases. The CDR3 extends over 15 amino acids. From germline, CDR1 is DFQATT and CDR2 SNEGSKA (reference sequence). CDR3 in amino acids: CSAREPKPPYNEQFF. The CDR3 DNA follows: TGCAGTGCTAGAGAGCCGAAACCTCCCTACAATGAGCAGTTCTTC.

This clonotype was counted between two and nine times. The V gene is TRBV5-1, the J gene TRBJ2-7; D unresolved. V gave up 2 bases and J gave up 4 bases, with 10 bases separating them. Germline CDR1 is SGHRS and CDR2 is YFSETQ. The CDR3 has 13 residues. CDR3 coding DNA: TGCGCCAGCAGCTTCGCCCCCGAGTACGAGCAGTACTTC. Its protein product is CASSFAPEYEQYF.

V usage is TRBV27 and J usage is TRBJ2-7; 11 nucleotides match TRBD2. V gave up 4 bases and J gave up 7 bases; unmatched junction bases: 18. The length of the CDR3 is 18 residues. In germline, CDR1 is MNHEY, CDR2 SMNVEV (reference sequence). CDR3 nucleotides: TGTGCCAGCAGTTCAACCGGGACTAGCGGCTTCCCAGATTGGGAGCAGTACTTC. Its protein is CASSSTGTSGFPDWEQYF.

This clonotype was seen more than once but under ten times. This chain joins TRBV27 and TRBJ1-1, with D possibly matching TRBD1 (5 bases). Trimming removed 0 bases from V and 11 bases from J, with 13 bases in between. This CDR3 has 13 amino acids. Per germline, CDR1 MNHEY and CDR2 SMNVEV (reference sequence). CDR3 DNA sequence: TGTGCCAGCAGTTTATCCGGGGGAGGGGCGGCTTTCTTT. It translates to CASSLSGGGAAFF.

This clonotype was observed a handful of times. The chain joins TRBV5-5 to TRBJ1-5, with a weak D call TRBD1 (6 bases). Germline V gives CDR1 SGHKS, CDR2 YYEKEE (reference sequence). V shed 1 base and J shed 4 bases, with 12 bases lying between them. CDR3 length: 15 residues. CDR3 loop: CASSLSDSPNQPQHF. CDR3 DNA: TGTGCCAGCAGCTTGTCGGACAGCCCAAATCAGCCCCAGCATTTT.

There are a few counts of this clonotype. The chain is built from TRBV19 and TRBJ1-2; a weak D match, TRBD1 (5 bases). Germline assignment: CDR1 LNHDA and CDR2 SQIVND (reference sequence). The length of the CDR3 is 11 residues. Trimming removed 10 bases from V and 2 bases from J, with 8 bases in between. Written as DNA, the CDR3 is TGTGCCACCCGACAGAACTATGGCTACACCTTC. It translates to CATRQNYGYTF.

This clonotype was recorded many times. V usage is TRBV12-3 or TRBV12-4 and J usage is TRBJ2-2; 8 positions match TRBD1. Unmatched junction bases numbered 8, after V lost 5 bases and J lost 6 bases. The CDR3 length is 15 residues. The CDR3 region is CASSRAGGAAGELFF. The DNA of the CDR3 is TGTGCCAGCAGTAGGGCAGGGGGCGCGGCCGGGGAGCTGTTTTTT.

V gene TRBV6-2 or TRBV6-3 combines with J gene TRBJ2-7; 9 bases line up with TRBD1. This CDR3 has 14 residues. Trimming cost V 5 bases and J 7 bases; bases outside gene matches: 9. Germline V gives CDR1 MNHEY, CDR2 SVGEGT. CDR3 nucleotide sequence: TGTGCCAGCAGTCCGGGACAGGGACGTAGGGAGCAGTACTTC. This codes for CASSPGQGRREQYF.

Notes on this clonotype: One junction end disagrees with the germline gene, perhaps due to a read error. The chain recombines TRBV7-9 with TRBJ2-5; D unclear. In germline, CDR1 is SEHNR, CDR2 FQNEAQ (reference sequence). The CDR3 length is 12 residues. The chain's CDR3 is CASSLAEETRYF. The CDR3 nucleotides read TGTGCCAGCAGCTTAGCGGAAGAGACCCGGTACTTC.

This clonotype was counted at least ten times. This rearrangement joins TRBV14 to TRBJ2-5; 7 bases map to TRBD2. J gave up 4 bases and V 3 bases, and 8 bases lay outside the gene matches. This CDR3 has 15 amino acids. Germline V gives CDR1 SGHDN, CDR2 FVKESK. The CDR3, as DNA: TGTGCCAGCAGCCATGCCTACTGGGAGGGAGAGACCCAGTACTTC. Amino acids: CASSHAYWEGETQYF. Complete variable domain (other parts from reference TRBV14 and TRBJ2-5): EAGVTQFPSHSVIEKGQTVTLRCDPISGHDNLYWYRRVMGKEIKFLLHFVKESKQDESGMPNNRFLAERTGGTYSTLKVQPAELEDSGVYFCASSHAYWEGETQYFGPGTRLLVL.

The chain employs TRBV12-3 or TRBV12-4 and TRBJ2-2, with a possible D match to TRBD2 (6 bases). CDR3 length: 13 residues. V lost 10 bases and J lost 4, with 13 bases in between. The CDR3 nucleotides read TGTGCCACCAGACTAGTAGCCACCGGGGAGCTGTTTTTT. It yields the protein CATRLVATGELFF.

In this sample, this clonotype turned up a few times. The J gene is TRBJ2-2, the V gene TRBV19; 12 bases line up with TRBD2. J gave up 5 bases and V 5 bases, and 12 bases lay outside the gene matches. Germline assignment: CDR1 LNHDA and CDR2 SQIVND (reference sequence). The CDR3 runs 18 residues. The CDR3 loop reads CASSANLRLAGATGELFF. CDR3 nucleotide sequence: TGTGCCAGTAGTGCTAACCTCCGACTAGCGGGGGCTACCGGGGAGCTGTTTTTT.

The rearrangement joins TRBV5-1 to TRBJ1-1, with D possibly matching TRBD1 (6 bases). Per germline, CDR1 SGHRS and CDR2 YFSETQ. This CDR3 contains 18 residues. Trimming removed 0 bases from V and 2 bases from J, with 20 bases in between. CDR3: CASSLAAGAQLLNTEAFF. CDR3 in DNA: TGCGCCAGCAGCTTGGCGGCAGGGGCGCAATTATTAAACACTGAAGCTTTCTTT.

The sample holds many counts of this clonotype. This chain uses TRBV29-1 with TRBJ2-4; D possibly corresponds to TRBD1 (5 bases). This CDR3 has 10 residues. The germline V and J ends were trimmed by 7 bases and 9 bases, with 10 bases remaining between them. Germline values: CDR1 SQVTM, CDR2 ANQGSEA. CDR3 residues: CSADSGIQYF. The CDR3 bases are TGCAGCGCTGACAGTGGCATTCAGTACTTC.

The genes are TRBV6-2 or TRBV6-3 and TRBJ2-7; possible D gene TRBD2, 7 bases. The CDR3 length is 15 residues. Germline CDR1 MNHEY, CDR2 SVGEGT. Trimming shortened V by 3 bases and J by 3 bases, and 15 bases separated the two germline ends. CDR3 DNA: TGTGCCAGCAGTTATGCGGGGGCACCGGGCTACGAGCAGTACTTC. This codes for CASSYAGAPGYEQYF.

The chain couples TRBV29-1 to TRBJ2-3, with D hard to call. Between the trimmed V and J ends, which lost 3 bases and 5 bases, there was a span of 9 bases. Germline V gene data show CDR1 as SQVTM and CDR2 as ANQGSEA. CDR3 length: 12 amino acids. CDR3 nucleotides: TGCAGCGTTGATGCTCACGGAGATACGCAGTATTTT. Its translation: CSVDAHGDTQYF.

A few counts support this clonotype. This chain connects TRBV7-2 to TRBJ2-5; 8 bases line up with TRBD1. This CDR3 is 15 amino acids long. The junction had 8 bases not matched to a gene; V was cut back by 7 bases and J by 1 base. Germline CDR1 SGHTA, CDR2 FQGNSA. CDR3: CASNRGRGPQETQYF. CDR3 in DNA: TGTGCCAGCAACCGGGGCAGGGGGCCCCAAGAGACCCAGTACTTC.

This clonotype was seen only a few times. V and J are TRBV7-9 and TRBJ1-2; 12 bases map to TRBD1. The CDR3 loop spans 16 amino acids. Germline V CDR1 and CDR2: SEHNR, FQNEAQ (reference sequence). Germline trimming cut 5 bases from V and 7 bases from J; bases unmatched to any gene: 11. This chain's CDR3 is CASSRLRDRGRGGYTF. The DNA of the CDR3 is TGTGCCAGCAGCAGACTCCGGGACAGGGGGCGAGGTGGCTACACCTTC.

This clonotype has more than one count but fewer than ten. This sequence joins TRBV30 and TRBJ2-4; D is possibly TRBD1 or TRBD2 (5 bases each). The CDR3 totals 14 residues. Germline CDR1 and CDR2: GTSNPN and SVGIG (reference sequence). Trimming shortened V by 8 bases and J by 2 bases, and 16 bases separated the two germline ends. The DNA of the CDR3 is TGTGCCCTTCGGCCAGGGAGTTCCAAAAACATTCAGTACTTC. Protein sequence: CALRPGSSKNIQYF.

The chain employs TRBV4-1 and TRBJ2-5; tentative D call: TRBD2 (6 bases). Germline values: CDR1 MGHRA, CDR2 YSYEKL. The CDR3 consists of 16 residues. V shed 1 base and J shed 4 bases, with 16 bases lying between them. The DNA of the CDR3 is TGCGCCAGCAGCCAAGTTCCCGGGGGAGGTCGAGAGACCCAGTACTTC. Translating it yields CASSQVPGGGRETQYF.

The chain combines TRBV7-9 with TRBJ1-4, with a possible D match to TRBD1 (6 bases). The CDR3 has 14 residues. V was clipped by 4 bases and J by 5 bases, with 11 bases between them. Germline V gene lookup returns CDR1 SEHNR and CDR2 FQNEAQ (reference sequence). As DNA, the CDR3 is TGTGCCAGCAGCTCGATCGGGGGCAATGAAAAACTGTTTTTT. Protein: CASSSIGGNEKLFF.

There are a few counts of this clonotype. The V call is TRBV20-1, the J call TRBJ1-5; weak D call: TRBD1 (5 bases). The CDR3 contains 16 residues. Germline V gene data show CDR1 as DFQATT and CDR2 as SNEGSKA (reference sequence). Deletions cut 3 bases from V and 0 bases from J, with 15 bases between. CDR3 nucleotide sequence: TGCAGTGCTAGTATGGGACGTCAATATAGCAATCAGCCCCAGCATTTT. This translates into CSASMGRQYSNQPQHF.

The gene calls are TRBV7-6 and TRBJ2-1; TRBD2 matches at 13 bases. CDR1 is SGHVS and CDR2 is FNYEAQ in the germline V gene. This CDR3 has 15 amino acids. The junction had 2 bases not matched to a gene; V was cut back by 2 bases and J by 7 bases. CDR3 residues: CASSLKTSGRNEQFF. Here the CDR3 DNA reads TGTGCCAGCAGCTTAAAGACTAGCGGGAGGAATGAGCAGTTCTTC.

The chain carries TRBV7-3 and TRBJ2-2, with 7 nucleotides matching TRBD2. Trimming cost V 1 base and J 1 base; bases outside gene matches: 3. CDR3 length: 16 amino acids. Germline CDR1 SGHTA, CDR2 FQGTGA. In DNA, the CDR3 is TGTGCCAGCAGCTTAAGTCGGGGGGAGAACACCGGGGAGCTGTTTTTT. Its protein is CASSLSRGENTGELFF.

This clonotype showed up many times. The chain is built from TRBV2 and TRBJ2-7; 8 positions agree with TRBD2. Germline CDR1 is SNHLY and CDR2 is FYNNEI. Trimming at V came to 7 bases and at J to 1 base, leaving 12 bases not matched to a gene. CDR3 size: 16 residues. The CDR3 DNA reads TGTGCCAGCATACTTGTTGCGCTAGCGGGTTCCTACGAGCAGTACTTC. Amino acid sequence: CASILVALAGSYEQYF. The full variable domain, rest sourced from reference TRBV2 and TRBJ2-7, is EPEVTQTPSHQVTQMGQEVILRCVPISNHLYFYWYRQILGQKVEFLVSFYNNEISEKSEIFDDQFSVERPDGSNFTLKIRSTKLEDSAMYFCASILVALAGSYEQYFGPGTRLTVT.

The chain couples TRBV12-3 or TRBV12-4 to TRBJ2-7; D ambiguous. Between the trimmed V and J ends, which lost 5 bases and 0 bases, there was a span of 17 bases. The CDR3 loop spans 16 amino acids. The CDR3 region is CASSLKVGSYSYEQYF. The CDR3 DNA reads TGTGCCAGCAGTCTAAAGGTAGGAAGCTACTCCTACGAGCAGTACTTC.

This clonotype was recorded at least ten times. J is TRBJ2-1 and V is TRBV7-6, with a tentative D call TRBD2 (5 bases). There are 15 residues in the CDR3. The germline V and J ends were trimmed by 5 bases and 2 bases, with 13 bases remaining between them. The germline CDR1 and CDR2 sequences are SGHVS and FNYEAQ. The CDR3 loop reads CASSAFRETYNEQFF. In nucleotides, the CDR3 is TGTGCCAGCAGCGCTTTCCGGGAAACCTACAATGAGCAGTTCTTC.

This clonotype was observed a few times. The V and J genes are TRBV3-1 and TRBJ2-5; possibly TRBD2 for D (6 bases). The length of the CDR3 is 15 residues. With 3 bases removed from V and 2 bases from J, the gap between germline ends came to 13 bases. CDR1 and CDR2 from the germline V gene are LGHDT and YNNKEL (reference sequence). The CDR3: CASSHPRRGQETQYF. In nucleotides, the CDR3 is TGTGCCAGCAGCCACCCTAGGCGGGGTCAAGAGACCCAGTACTTC.

The chain uses TRBV10-3 and TRBJ1-2, with D unclear. This CDR3 comprises 12 residues. Germline loops: CDR1 ENHRY, CDR2 SYGVKD. V was cut by 2 bases and J by 6 bases, with 7 bases left in between. The CDR3 protein is CAISETGNGYTF. CDR3 sequence (DNA): TGTGCCATCAGTGAGACGGGAAATGGCTACACCTTC.